Presented here are 17 T cell receptor beta chains from one specimen sequenced in a study of blood T cell repertoires in COVID-19. TCRdb's copy holds only in-frame clones and misses some; the assay was immunoSEQ multiplex PCR. The repertoire includes a few hundred thousand clones, roughly 86% of them detected once, and more than 1.5% sits in the top ten. The sample comprised PBMCs or T cells enriched from blood (not recorded which). The receptors derive from a man in his forties or fifties in a cohort exposed to, infected with or recovered from COVID-19 (not recorded which).

The chain links TRBV5-4 to TRBJ2-1; 11 bases line up with TRBD2. The CDR3 totals 14 residues. Looked up from germline, CDR1 is SGHNT and CDR2 is YYREEE (reference sequence). The V gene end was trimmed by 1 base and the J gene end by 12 bases; junction bases not matched to a gene: 6. The CDR3 nucleotides are TGTGCCAGCAGCTTGCTAGCGGGAGGCCCCGGGCAGTTCTTC. Protein product: CASSLLAGGPGQFF.

The chain has TRBV28 and TRBJ2-1; 10 bases agree with TRBD2. Germline assignment: CDR1 MDHEN and CDR2 SYDVKM. The length of the CDR3 is 16 residues. V dropped 7 bases and J dropped 8; count of bases not matched to a gene: 14. The DNA for the CDR3 is TGTGCCAGCACCCTAGGAGCTAGCGGGAGCCGGTATGAGCAGTTCTTC. The encoded protein is CASTLGASGSRYEQFF.

This chain uses TRBV7-9 with TRBJ2-2; the match to TRBD2 covers 8 bases. The V segment lost 5 bases and the J segment 5 bases; nucleotides outside the gene matches: 7. CDR3 length: 15 residues. In germline, CDR1 is SEHNR, CDR2 FQNEAQ (reference sequence). The CDR3 nucleotides read TGTGCCAGCAGCCTTAGCGGGATTAGGACCGGGGAGCTGTTTTTT. Its translation is CASSLSGIRTGELFF.

The chain combines TRBV27 with TRBJ1-2; 7 bases map to TRBD1. CDR3 length: 18 amino acids. Germline loops: CDR1 MNHEY, CDR2 SMNVEV (reference sequence). V trimming: 8 bases; J trimming: 10 bases; junction bases outside the gene matches: 28. CDR3 DNA sequence: TGTGCCAGCGGCCGAACGGCAGGGGGAAACTTTTTGGCTTTTGTCTACACCTTC. Amino acids: CASGRTAGGNFLAFVYTF.

J is TRBJ2-5 and V is TRBV3-1 (or the pseudogene TRBV3-2), with D perhaps TRBD2 (6 bases). CDR1 is LGHDT, CDR2 YNNKEL, per germline (reference sequence). V was trimmed by 1 base and J by 2 bases, leaving 14 bases between them. This CDR3 is built from 16 residues. This chain's CDR3 is CASSQGGVAGQETQYF. CDR3 DNA sequence: TGTGCCAGCAGCCAAGGAGGAGTGGCGGGACAAGAGACCCAGTACTTC.

CDR3 loop: CASSFPGEQPQHF. The CDR3 bases are TGTGCCAGCAGCTTCCCAGGTGAGCAGCCCCAGCATTTT. This chain joins TRBV7-2 and TRBJ1-5, with no clear D. V dropped 3 bases and J dropped 7 bases, with 10 bases sitting between them. Per germline, CDR1 SGHTA and CDR2 FQGNSA. This CDR3 has 13 residues.

This clone has just a few counts. The V and J genes are TRBV19 and TRBJ1-5, with D possibly matching TRBD1 (5 bases). The germline V gene encodes CDR1 LNHDA and CDR2 SQIVND (reference sequence). V was cut by 6 bases and J by 1 base, with 13 bases left in between. The CDR3 extends over 15 amino acids. Written as DNA, the CDR3 is TGTGCCAGTAGGGGAGGGGCGGCGAGCAATCAGCCCCAGCATTTT. Protein product: CASRGGAASNQPQHF.

J is TRBJ2-5 and V is TRBV24-1, with 14 bases that match TRBD2. This CDR3 is built from 18 residues. In germline, CDR1 is KGHDR, CDR2 SFDVKD. J gave up 4 bases and V 5 bases, and 11 bases lay outside the gene matches. The CDR3 DNA follows: TGTGCCACCAGTGCCCTCCTCTCCGGGACTAGCGGGAGAGAGACCCAGTACTTC. Translating gives CATSALLSGTSGRETQYF.

This clone appeared a single time. The CDR3 nucleotides are TGTGCCAGCTCACCAAGGATGACAGGGGACACTGAAGCTTTCTTT. Its protein product is CASSPRMTGDTEAFF. The chain couples TRBV18 to TRBJ1-1; 8 bases are shared with TRBD1. The CDR3 has 15 amino acids. Losses at the gene ends were 2 bases for V and 3 bases for J; bases not matched to a gene: 5. Germline assignment: CDR1 KGHSH and CDR2 LQKENI.

The chain has TRBV5-6 and TRBJ1-1; D is ambiguous. Trimming took off 6 bases at V and 1 base at J, with 16 bases between the two ends. This CDR3 has 15 residues. Germline lookup yields CDR1 SGHDT and CDR2 YYEEEE. Here the CDR3 reads CASTQLSAGNTEAFF. The CDR3 coding sequence is TGTGCCAGCACCCAATTGTCAGCAGGGAACACTGAAGCTTTCTTT.

The rearrangement links TRBV7-9 to TRBJ1-5; 8 bases agree with TRBD1. Per the germline V gene, CDR1 is SEHNR and CDR2 is FQNEAQ (reference sequence). V dropped 5 bases and J dropped 2; count of bases not matched to a gene: 5. This CDR3 contains 15 residues. The CDR3 DNA reads as TGTGCCAGCAGCGCTACAGGGGGTGGCAATCAGCCCCAGCATTTT. It specifies CASSATGGGNQPQHF.

The chain is built from TRBV7-8 and TRBJ2-2; D may be TRBD1 (6 bases). The CDR3 consists of 16 residues. Trimming left V 0 bases short and J 4 bases short, with 12 bases between. The germline V gene encodes CDR1 SGHVS and CDR2 FQNEAQ. The CDR3 loop reads CASSLATGLVTGELFF. In DNA form, the CDR3 reads TGTGCCAGCAGCTTAGCTACAGGGTTAGTCACCGGGGAGCTGTTTTTT.

The chain is built from TRBV19 and TRBJ1-2; maybe TRBD1 (6 bases). This CDR3 region has 18 residues. Germline assignment: CDR1 LNHDA and CDR2 SQIVND (reference sequence). V was trimmed by 9 bases and J by 0 bases, leaving 26 bases between them. This CDR3 reads CASTKGTRDTQANYGYTF. The CDR3 DNA reads as TGTGCCAGCACTAAGGGGACAAGGGATACCCAAGCTAACTATGGCTACACCTTC.

This sequence joins TRBV5-1 and TRBJ2-7; a weak D match, TRBD1 (6 bases). CDR1 SGHRS and CDR2 YFSETQ come from the germline V gene. This CDR3 has 14 residues. Trimming left V 2 bases short and J 2 bases short, with 11 bases between. CDR3 sequence (DNA): TGCGCCAGCAGCTTTACAGGGTTCCCCTACGAGCAGTACTTC. Its translation: CASSFTGFPYEQYF. Combining the CDR3 with reference TRBV5-1 and TRBJ2-7 gives the whole variable domain KAGVTQTPRYLIKTRGQQVTLSCSPISGHRSVSWYQQTPGQGLQFLFEYFSETQRNKGNFPGRFSGRQFSNSRSEMNVSTLELGDSALYLCASSFTGFPYEQYFGPGTRLTVT.

This clone was counted once. V usage is TRBV6-6 and J usage is TRBJ2-3, with no clear D. Per the germline V gene, CDR1 is MNHNY and CDR2 is SVGAGI (reference sequence). V was trimmed by 5 bases and J by 5 bases, leaving 8 bases between them. The CDR3 length is 12 residues. CDR3 protein: CASSRLLDTQYF. The CDR3 DNA follows: TGTGCCAGCAGTCGACTCCTAGATACGCAGTATTTT.

The chain carries TRBV5-1 and TRBJ2-2; maybe TRBD1 (6 bases). V lost 4 bases and J 4 bases, leaving 11 bases between the germline ends. The CDR3 extends over 14 amino acids. Germline assignment: CDR1 SGHRS and CDR2 YFSETQ. In DNA form, the CDR3 reads TGCGCCAGCAGCCCAGGGACACGCACCGGGGAGCTGTTTTTT. Its protein product is CASSPGTRTGELFF.

The chain employs TRBV6-5 and TRBJ2-7, with a tentative D call TRBD1 (6 bases). V lost 5 bases, J lost 5 bases, and 13 bases lay in between. This CDR3 has 13 residues. The germline V gene has CDR1 MNHEY and CDR2 SVGAGI. The CDR3 reads CASSRTVGHEQYF. Here the CDR3 DNA reads TGTGCCAGCAGTAGGACAGTAGGCCACGAGCAGTACTTC.